This T cell receptor beta chain derives from a study of response to subunit inactivated influenza vaccine. Notes on the study in general: Authors suggested that a seasonal influenza vaccination recruits few new T cells each time.

TCRdb itself ran the RT-PCR reads through MiXCR, one entry per CDR3 protein. The sample has 650,000 or so distinct CDR3 sequences; 14% are singletons. Germline values: CDR1 SGHTA, CDR2 FQGNSA. This CDR3 spans 14 amino acids. For this clonotype: The target antigen is unknown. The junction departs from germline at one end; a sequencing error may be responsible.

Material: PBMCs from blood, obtained approximately 15 days before vaccination. This rearrangement joins TRBV7-2 to TRBJ2-5; 7 positions agree with TRBD1. This receptor was identified in a man aged 45-60 years who received an inactivated influenza vaccine. The CDR3 loop is CASRLNRGQETQYF. CDR3 nucleotides: TGTGCCAGCCGCTTGAACAGGGGCCAAGAGACCCAGTACTTC.